Listed below are T cell receptor beta chains from one sample, sequenced in a study of OX40 agonist ivuxolimab in advanced cancers. Produced via immunoSEQ multiplex PCR; TCRdb's table is partial and in-frame only. The data contain around 50,000 clones, approximately 88% of them singletons. Sequences were derived from CD4+ or CD8+ T cells sorted from blood, sampled in a trial of the OX40 agonist ivuxolimab. These receptors all stem from an adult with an advanced solid tumor such as melanoma, head and neck, liver or kidney cancer. Each CDR3 is given with its conserved first and last residue. A D gene is named only where the DNA matches it firmly.

CDR3aa: CASSRRLAGRTDTQYF
CDR3nt: TGTGCCAGCAGCAGGAGACTAGCGGGGCGCACAGATACGCAGTATTTT
d_gene: TRBD2
v_gene: TRBV5-4
j_gene: TRBJ2-3

CDR3aa: CASSEVQGGQPQHF
CDR3nt: TGTGCCAGCAGTGAGGTTCAAGGGGGGCAGCCCCAGCATTTT
d_gene: NA
v_gene: TRBV2
j_gene: TRBJ1-5

CDR3aa: CASSRDWGDQPQHF
CDR3nt: TGTGCCAGCAGCAGGGATTGGGGAGATCAGCCCCAGCATTTT
d_gene: NA
v_gene: TRBV6-1
j_gene: TRBJ1-5

CDR3aa: CASSNLATGSTGELFF
CDR3nt: TGTGCCAGCAGCAATCTAGCGACAGGGAGCACCGGGGAGCTGTTTTTT
d_gene: NA
v_gene: TRBV21-1
j_gene: TRBJ2-2

CDR3aa: CASKDREISGNTIYF
CDR3nt: TGTGCCAGCAAGGACAGGGAAATCTCTGGAAACACCATATATTTT
d_gene: TRBD1
v_gene: TRBV6-1
j_gene: TRBJ1-3

CDR3aa: CASISTEARYGYTF
CDR3nt: TGTGCCAGTATCTCTACAGAAGCCCGCTATGGCTACACCTTC
d_gene: NA
v_gene: TRBV19
j_gene: TRBJ1-2

CDR3aa: CASSIVADTQYF
CDR3nt: TGTGCCAGTAGTATTGTTGCAGATACGCAGTATTTT
d_gene: NA
v_gene: TRBV19
j_gene: TRBJ2-3

CDR3aa: CASSLYGGSNQPQHF
CDR3nt: TGTGCCAGCAGCTTGTATGGGGGTAGCAATCAGCCCCAGCATTTT
d_gene: NA
v_gene: TRBV5-6
j_gene: TRBJ1-5

CDR3aa: CASSQGAKGHGVQYF
CDR3nt: TGCGCCAGCAGCCAAGGTGCAAAGGGCCACGGGGTGCAGTACTTC
d_gene: NA
v_gene: TRBV4-1
j_gene: TRBJ2-7

CDR3aa: CASSQSGTSKAFF
CDR3nt: TGCGCCAGCAGCCAAAGCGGGACTAGCAAAGCGTTCTTC
d_gene: TRBD2
v_gene: TRBV4-1
j_gene: TRBJ2-1

CDR3aa: CASSEAGLRQPQHF
CDR3nt: TGTGCCAGCAGTGAAGCAGGGTTACGACAGCCCCAGCATTTT
d_gene: NA
v_gene: TRBV6-1
j_gene: TRBJ1-5

CDR3aa: CASSRSGSQYNEQFF
CDR3nt: TGTGCCAGCAGTCGTAGCGGGAGTCAGTACAATGAGCAGTTCTTC
d_gene: TRBD2
v_gene: TRBV2
j_gene: TRBJ2-1

CDR3aa: CASSELGNPTLQYF
CDR3nt: TGTGCCAGCAGTGAGTTGGGAAACCCAACACTGCAGTACTTC
d_gene: NA
v_gene: TRBV2
j_gene: TRBJ2-7

CDR3aa: CASSLVFTDNEQFF
CDR3nt: TGTGCCAGCAGCTTAGTGTTCACGGACAATGAGCAGTTCTTC
d_gene: NA
v_gene: TRBV7-2
j_gene: TRBJ2-1

CDR3aa: CASSPNLANTGELFF
CDR3nt: TGTGCCAGCAGCCCGAACCTTGCGAACACCGGGGAGCTGTTTTTT
d_gene: NA
v_gene: TRBV9
j_gene: TRBJ2-2